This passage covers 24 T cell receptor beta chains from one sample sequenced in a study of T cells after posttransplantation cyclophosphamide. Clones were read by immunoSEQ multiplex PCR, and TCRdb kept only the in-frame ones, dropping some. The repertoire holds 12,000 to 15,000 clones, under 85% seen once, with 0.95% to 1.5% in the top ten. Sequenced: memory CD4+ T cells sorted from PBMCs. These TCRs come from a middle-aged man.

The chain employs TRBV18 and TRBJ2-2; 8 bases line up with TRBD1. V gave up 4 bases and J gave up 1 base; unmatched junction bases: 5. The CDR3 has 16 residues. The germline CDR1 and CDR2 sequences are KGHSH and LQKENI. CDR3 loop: CASSLTGTGNTGELFF. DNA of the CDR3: TGTGCCAGCTCACTAACCGGGACAGGGAACACCGGGGAGCTGTTTTTT.

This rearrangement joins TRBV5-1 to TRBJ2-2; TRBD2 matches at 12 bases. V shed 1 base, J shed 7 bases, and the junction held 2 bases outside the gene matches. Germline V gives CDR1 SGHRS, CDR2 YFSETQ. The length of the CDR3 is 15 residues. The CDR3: CASSLRTSGDGELFF. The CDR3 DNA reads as TGCGCCAGCAGCTTGAGGACTAGCGGGGACGGGGAGCTGTTTTTT.

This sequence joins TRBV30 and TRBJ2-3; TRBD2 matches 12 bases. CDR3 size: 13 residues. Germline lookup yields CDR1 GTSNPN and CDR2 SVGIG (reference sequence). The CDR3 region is CAYSSGRAGTQYF. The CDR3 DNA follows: TGTGCTTACTCTAGCGGGAGGGCCGGTACGCAGTATTTT.

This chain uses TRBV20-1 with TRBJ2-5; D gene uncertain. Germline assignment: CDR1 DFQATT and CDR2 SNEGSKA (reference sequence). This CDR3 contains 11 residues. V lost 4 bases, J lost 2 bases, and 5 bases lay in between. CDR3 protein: CSAILQETQYF. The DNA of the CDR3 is TGCAGTGCTATATTACAAGAGACCCAGTACTTC.

CDR3 loop: CASSFFITTSNSPLHF. The CDR3 DNA sequence: TGTGCCAGCAGCTTCTTTATCACTACCTCTAATTCACCCCTCCACTTT. This chain joins TRBV7-8 and TRBJ1-6; D not certain. CDR1 SGHVS and CDR2 FQNEAQ come from the germline V gene. This CDR3 contains 16 residues. V lost 3 bases to trimming and J lost 6 bases, with 15 bases between them.

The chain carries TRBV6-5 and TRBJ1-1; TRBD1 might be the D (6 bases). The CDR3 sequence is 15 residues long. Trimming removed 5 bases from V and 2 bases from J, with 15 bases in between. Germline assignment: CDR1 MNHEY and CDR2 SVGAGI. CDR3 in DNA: TGTGCCAGCAGTCTACCCGGGACACCTAACACTGAAGCTTTCTTT. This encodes CASSLPGTPNTEAFF.

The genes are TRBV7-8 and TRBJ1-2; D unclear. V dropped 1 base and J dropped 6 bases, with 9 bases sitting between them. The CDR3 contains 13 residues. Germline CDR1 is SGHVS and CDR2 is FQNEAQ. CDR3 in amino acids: CASSLGDGDGYTF. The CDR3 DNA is TGTGCCAGCAGCTTAGGTGACGGGGATGGCTACACCTTC.

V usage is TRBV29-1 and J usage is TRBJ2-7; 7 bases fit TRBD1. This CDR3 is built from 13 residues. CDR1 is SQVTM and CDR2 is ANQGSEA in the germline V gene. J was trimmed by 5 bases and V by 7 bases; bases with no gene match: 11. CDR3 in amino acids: CSAATGLADEQYF. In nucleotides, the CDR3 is TGCAGCGCAGCGACAGGGCTAGCTGACGAGCAGTACTTC.

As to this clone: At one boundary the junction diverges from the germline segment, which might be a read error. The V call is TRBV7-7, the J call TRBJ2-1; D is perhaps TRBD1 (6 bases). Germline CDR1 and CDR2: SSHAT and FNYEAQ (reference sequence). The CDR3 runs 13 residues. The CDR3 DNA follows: TGTGCTAGCAGCTTAAACAGGGTCGATGAGCAGTTCTTC. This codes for CASSLNRVDEQFF.

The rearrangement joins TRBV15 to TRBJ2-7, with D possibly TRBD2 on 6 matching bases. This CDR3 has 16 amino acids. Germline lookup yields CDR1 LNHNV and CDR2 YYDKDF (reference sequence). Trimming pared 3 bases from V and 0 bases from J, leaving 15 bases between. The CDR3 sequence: CATSRGTSRSSYEQYF. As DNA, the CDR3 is TGTGCCACCAGCAGGGGGACTTCTAGGAGCTCCTACGAGCAGTACTTC.

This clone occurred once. This chain's CDR3 is CASSVTITGELFF. The CDR3 region has the DNA TGTGCCAGCAGCGTAACTATAACCGGGGAGCTGTTTTTT. J is TRBJ2-2 and V is TRBV9; D unresolved. The V gene's germline CDR1 is SGDLS and CDR2 YYNGEE. Trimming removed 1 base from V and 5 bases from J, with 6 bases in between. The CDR3 consists of 13 residues.

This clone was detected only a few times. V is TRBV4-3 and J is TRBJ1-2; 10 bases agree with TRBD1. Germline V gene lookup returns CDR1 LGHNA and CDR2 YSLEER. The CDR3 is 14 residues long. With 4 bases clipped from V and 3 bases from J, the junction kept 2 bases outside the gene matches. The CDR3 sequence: CASSPGTGDYGYTF. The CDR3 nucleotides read TGCGCCAGCAGCCCGGGGACAGGGGACTATGGCTACACCTTC.

The CDR3 loop reads CAGTRGTDTQYF. Here the CDR3 DNA reads TGTGCCGGGACTAGGGGCACAGATACGCAGTATTTT. V and J are TRBV2 and TRBJ2-3; 8 nucleotides match TRBD2. This CDR3 is built from 12 residues. Germline assignment: CDR1 SNHLY and CDR2 FYNNEI. With V trimmed by 11 bases and J by 1 base, 2 bases remained unmatched.

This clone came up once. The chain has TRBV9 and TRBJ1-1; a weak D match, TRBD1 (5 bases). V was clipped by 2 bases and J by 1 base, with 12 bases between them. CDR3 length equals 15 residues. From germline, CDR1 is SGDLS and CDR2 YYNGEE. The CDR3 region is CASSVDRSTNTEAFF. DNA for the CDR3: TGTGCCAGCAGCGTTGACAGATCCACGAACACTGAAGCTTTCTTT. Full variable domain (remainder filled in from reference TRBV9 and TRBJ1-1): DSGVTQTPKHLITATGQRVTLRCSPRSGDLSVYWYQQSLDQGLQFLIQYYNGEERAKGNILERFSAQQFPDLHSELNLSSLELGDSALYFCASSVDRSTNTEAFFGQGTRLTVV.

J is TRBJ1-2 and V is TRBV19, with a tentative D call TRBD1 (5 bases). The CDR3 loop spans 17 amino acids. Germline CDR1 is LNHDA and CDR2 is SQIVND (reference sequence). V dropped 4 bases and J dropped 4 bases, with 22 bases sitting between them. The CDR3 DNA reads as TGTGCCAGTAGTAAGATGGGACTCCGGGATCGGGGCTATGGCTACACCTTC. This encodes CASSKMGLRDRGYGYTF. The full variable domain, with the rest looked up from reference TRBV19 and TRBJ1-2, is DGGITQSPKYLFRKEGQNVTLSCEQNLNHDAMYWYRQDPGQGLRLIYYSQIVNDFQKGDIAEGYSVSREKKESFPLTVTSAQKNPTAFYLCASSKMGLRDRGYGYTFGSGTRLTVV.

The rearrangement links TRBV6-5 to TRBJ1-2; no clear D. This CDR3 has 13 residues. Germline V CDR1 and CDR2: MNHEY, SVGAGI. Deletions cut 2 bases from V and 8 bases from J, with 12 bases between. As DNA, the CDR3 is TGTGCCAGCAGTTACGGGAGGGAGAGCGGCTACACCTTC. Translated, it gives CASSYGRESGYTF.

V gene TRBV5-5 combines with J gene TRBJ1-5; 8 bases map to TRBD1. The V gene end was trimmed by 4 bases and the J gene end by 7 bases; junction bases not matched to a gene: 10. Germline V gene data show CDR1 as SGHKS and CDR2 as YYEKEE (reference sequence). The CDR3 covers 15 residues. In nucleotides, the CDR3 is TGTGCCAGCAGCATATTATCAGGGGGCCGGCAGCCCCAGCATTTT. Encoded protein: CASSILSGGRQPQHF.

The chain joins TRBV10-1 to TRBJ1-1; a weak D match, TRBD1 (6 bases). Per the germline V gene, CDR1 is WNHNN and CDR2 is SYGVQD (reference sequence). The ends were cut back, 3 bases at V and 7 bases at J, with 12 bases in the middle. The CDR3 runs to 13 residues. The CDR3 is CASSDQGFFEAFF. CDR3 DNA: TGCGCCAGCAGTGACCAGGGGTTCTTTGAAGCTTTCTTT.

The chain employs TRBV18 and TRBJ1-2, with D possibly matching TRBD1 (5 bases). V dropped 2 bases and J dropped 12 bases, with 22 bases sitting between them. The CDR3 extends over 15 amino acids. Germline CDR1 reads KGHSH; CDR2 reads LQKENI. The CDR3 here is CASSPLGGVERTDTF. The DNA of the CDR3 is TGTGCCAGCTCACCATTAGGAGGGGTAGAGCGTACTGACACCTTC.

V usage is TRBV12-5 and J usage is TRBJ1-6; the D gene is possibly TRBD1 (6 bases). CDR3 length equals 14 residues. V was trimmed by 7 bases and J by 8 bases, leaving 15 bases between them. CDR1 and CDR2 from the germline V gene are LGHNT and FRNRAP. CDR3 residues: CASALTGGHSPLHF. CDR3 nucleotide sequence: TGTGCTAGTGCCCTCACGGGGGGGCATTCACCCCTCCACTTT.

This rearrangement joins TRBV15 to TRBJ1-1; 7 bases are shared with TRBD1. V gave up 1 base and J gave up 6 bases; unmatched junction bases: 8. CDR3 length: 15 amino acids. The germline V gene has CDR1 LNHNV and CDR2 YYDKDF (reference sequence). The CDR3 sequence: CATSRVEGAGAEAFF. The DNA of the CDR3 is TGTGCCACCAGCAGAGTGGAGGGGGCAGGCGCTGAAGCTTTCTTT.

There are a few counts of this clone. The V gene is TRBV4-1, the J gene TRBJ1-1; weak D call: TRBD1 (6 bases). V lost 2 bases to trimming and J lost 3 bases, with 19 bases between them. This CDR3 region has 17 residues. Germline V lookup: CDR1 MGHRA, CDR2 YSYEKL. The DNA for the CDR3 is TGCGCCAGCAGCCAACGGCCACGAGGACAGACTCACACTGAAGCTTTCTTT. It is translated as CASSQRPRGQTHTEAFF.

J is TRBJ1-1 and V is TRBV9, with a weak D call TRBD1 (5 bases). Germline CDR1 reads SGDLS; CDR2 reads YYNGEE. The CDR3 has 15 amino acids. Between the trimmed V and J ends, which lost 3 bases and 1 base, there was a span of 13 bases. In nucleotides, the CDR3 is TGTGCCAGCAGCGGGGGTGCGGGGACGAACACTGAAGCTTTCTTT. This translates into CASSGGAGTNTEAFF. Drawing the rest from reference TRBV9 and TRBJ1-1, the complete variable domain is DSGVTQTPKHLITATGQRVTLRCSPRSGDLSVYWYQQSLDQGLQFLIQYYNGEERAKGNILERFSAQQFPDLHSELNLSSLELGDSALYFCASSGGAGTNTEAFFGQGTRLTVV.

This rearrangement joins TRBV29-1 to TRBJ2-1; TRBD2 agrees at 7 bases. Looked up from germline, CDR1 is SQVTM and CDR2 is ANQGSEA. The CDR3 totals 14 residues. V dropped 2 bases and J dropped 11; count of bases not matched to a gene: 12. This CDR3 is CSVERGGMVKKQFF. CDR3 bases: TGCAGCGTTGAAAGGGGAGGGATGGTTAAGAAGCAGTTCTTC.